The TCR beta chain under discussion was sequenced for a study of blood T cells in healthy people across ages. Study results and limitations: Roughly linear age-related decline in beta diversity appeared, significant by age about 40. There were more naive CD4+ cells and higher diversity in long-lived donors than in aged donors.

In its sample, this clonotype was seen many times. Its antigen is not known. The use of a sample-barcoded 5' primer and a J-beta primer mix characterized a second PCR of about 6 to 12 cycles. Each cDNA molecule received a tag from a template-switch adaptor that had 12 random nucleotides. TCRdb reprocessed the 5' RACE reads via MiXCR and lists one record per CDR3 protein. Seen here are approximately 680,000 distinct CDR3 sequences, approximately 30% observed once, and the top ten hold approximately 15%. Germline CDR1 MNHNY, CDR2 SVGAGI (reference sequence). CDR3 length: 14 residues. V was cut by 6 bases and J by 6 bases, with 18 bases left in between.

The chain recombines TRBV6-6 with TRBJ2-7, with a tentative D call TRBD1 (5 bases). The sample was blood. The TCR sequence derives from a woman over 75 in good health. Here the CDR3 DNA reads TGTGCCAGCAGCCGACCCGGGTCCCAGGGCGAGCAGTACTTC. Translation: CASSRPGSQGEQYF.